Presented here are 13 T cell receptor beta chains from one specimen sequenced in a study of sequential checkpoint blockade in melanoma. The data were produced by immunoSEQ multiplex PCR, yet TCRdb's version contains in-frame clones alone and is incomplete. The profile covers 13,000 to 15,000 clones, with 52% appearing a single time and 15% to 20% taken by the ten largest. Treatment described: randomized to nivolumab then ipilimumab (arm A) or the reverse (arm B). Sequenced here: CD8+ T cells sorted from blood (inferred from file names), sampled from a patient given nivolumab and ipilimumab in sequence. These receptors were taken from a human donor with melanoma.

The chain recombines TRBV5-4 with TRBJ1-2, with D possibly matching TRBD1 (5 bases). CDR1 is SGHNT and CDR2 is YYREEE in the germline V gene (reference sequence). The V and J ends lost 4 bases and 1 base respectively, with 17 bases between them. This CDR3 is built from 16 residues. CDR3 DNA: TGTGCCAGCAGCCGCTCGGGGGTTTCGGGTAACTATGGCTACACCTTC. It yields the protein CASSRSGVSGNYGYTF.

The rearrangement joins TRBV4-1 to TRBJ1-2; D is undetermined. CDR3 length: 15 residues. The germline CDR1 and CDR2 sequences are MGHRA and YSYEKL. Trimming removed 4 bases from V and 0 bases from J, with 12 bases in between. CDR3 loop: CASSPNTISNYGYTF. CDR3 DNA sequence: TGCGCCAGCAGCCCCAACACCATATCTAACTATGGCTACACCTTC.

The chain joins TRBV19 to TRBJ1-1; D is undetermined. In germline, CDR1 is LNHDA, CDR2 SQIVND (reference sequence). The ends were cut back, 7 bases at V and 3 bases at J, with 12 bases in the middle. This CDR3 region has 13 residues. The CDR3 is CASNPHPDTEAFF. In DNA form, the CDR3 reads TGTGCCAGTAACCCTCACCCGGACACTGAAGCTTTCTTT.

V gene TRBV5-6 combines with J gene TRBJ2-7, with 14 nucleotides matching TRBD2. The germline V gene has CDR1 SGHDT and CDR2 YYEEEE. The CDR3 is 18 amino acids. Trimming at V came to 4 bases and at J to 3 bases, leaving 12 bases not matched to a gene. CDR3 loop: CASSMGLAGVKKNYEQYF. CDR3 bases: TGTGCCAGCAGCATGGGACTAGCGGGAGTGAAAAAAAACTACGAGCAGTACTTC.

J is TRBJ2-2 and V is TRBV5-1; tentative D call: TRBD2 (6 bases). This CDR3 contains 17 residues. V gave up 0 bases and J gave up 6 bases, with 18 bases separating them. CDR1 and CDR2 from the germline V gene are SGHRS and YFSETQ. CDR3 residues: CASSLVVGGMESGELFF. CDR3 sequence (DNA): TGCGCCAGCAGCTTGGTGGTCGGCGGGATGGAGTCCGGGGAGCTGTTTTTT.

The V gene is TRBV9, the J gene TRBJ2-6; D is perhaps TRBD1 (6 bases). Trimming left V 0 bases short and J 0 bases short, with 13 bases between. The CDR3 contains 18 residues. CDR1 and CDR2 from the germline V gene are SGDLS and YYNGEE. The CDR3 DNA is TGTGCCAGCAGCGTAGCGGTGACAGGTCTCTCTGGGGCCAACGTCCTGACTTTC. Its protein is CASSVAVTGLSGANVLTF.

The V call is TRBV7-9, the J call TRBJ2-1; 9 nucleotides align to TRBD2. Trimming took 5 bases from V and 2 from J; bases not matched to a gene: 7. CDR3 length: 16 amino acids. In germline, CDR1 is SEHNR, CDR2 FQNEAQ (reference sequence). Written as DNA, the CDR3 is TGTGCCAGCAGCACCCGGGCTAGCGGGGCCTACAATGAGCAGTTCTTC. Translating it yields CASSTRASGAYNEQFF.

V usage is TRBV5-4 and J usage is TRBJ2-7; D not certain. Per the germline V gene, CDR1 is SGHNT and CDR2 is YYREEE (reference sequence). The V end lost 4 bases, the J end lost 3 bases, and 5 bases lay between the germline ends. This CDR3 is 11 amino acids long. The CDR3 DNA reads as TGTGCCAGCAGCCTCGGCTACGAGCAGTACTTC. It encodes CASSLGYEQYF.

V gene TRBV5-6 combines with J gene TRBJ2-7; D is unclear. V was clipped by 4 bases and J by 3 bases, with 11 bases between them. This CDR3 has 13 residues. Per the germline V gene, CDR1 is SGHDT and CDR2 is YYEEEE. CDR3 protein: CASSLQTHYEQYF. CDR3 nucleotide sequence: TGTGCCAGCAGCCTCCAAACACACTACGAGCAGTACTTC.

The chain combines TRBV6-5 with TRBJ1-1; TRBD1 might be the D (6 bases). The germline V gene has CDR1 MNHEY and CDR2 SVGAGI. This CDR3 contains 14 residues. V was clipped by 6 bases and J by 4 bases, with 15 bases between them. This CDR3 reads CASSDRPMSTEAFF. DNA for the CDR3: TGTGCCAGCAGCGACAGGCCCATGAGCACTGAAGCTTTCTTT.

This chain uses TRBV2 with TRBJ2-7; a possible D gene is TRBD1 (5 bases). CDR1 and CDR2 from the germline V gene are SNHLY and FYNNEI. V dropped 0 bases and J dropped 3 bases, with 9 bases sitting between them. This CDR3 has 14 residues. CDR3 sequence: CASSEAGVDYEQYF. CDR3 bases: TGTGCCAGCAGTGAAGCAGGGGTGGACTACGAGCAGTACTTC. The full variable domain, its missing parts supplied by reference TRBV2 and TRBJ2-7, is EPEVTQTPSHQVTQMGQEVILRCVPISNHLYFYWYRQILGQKVEFLVSFYNNEISEKSEIFDDQFSVERPDGSNFTLKIRSTKLEDSAMYFCASSEAGVDYEQYFGPGTRLTVT.

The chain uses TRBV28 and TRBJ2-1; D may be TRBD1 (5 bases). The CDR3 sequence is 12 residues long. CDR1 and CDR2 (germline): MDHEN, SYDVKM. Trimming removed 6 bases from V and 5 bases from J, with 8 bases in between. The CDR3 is CASSDSNNEQFF. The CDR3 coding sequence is TGTGCCAGCAGCGACAGTAACAATGAGCAGTTCTTC.

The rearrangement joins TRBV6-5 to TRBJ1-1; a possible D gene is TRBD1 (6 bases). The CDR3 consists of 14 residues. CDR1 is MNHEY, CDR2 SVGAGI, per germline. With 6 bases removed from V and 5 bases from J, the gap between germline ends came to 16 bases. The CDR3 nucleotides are TGTGCCAGCAGACCACAGGGTGAACGGACTGAAGCTTTCTTT. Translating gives CASRPQGERTEAFF.